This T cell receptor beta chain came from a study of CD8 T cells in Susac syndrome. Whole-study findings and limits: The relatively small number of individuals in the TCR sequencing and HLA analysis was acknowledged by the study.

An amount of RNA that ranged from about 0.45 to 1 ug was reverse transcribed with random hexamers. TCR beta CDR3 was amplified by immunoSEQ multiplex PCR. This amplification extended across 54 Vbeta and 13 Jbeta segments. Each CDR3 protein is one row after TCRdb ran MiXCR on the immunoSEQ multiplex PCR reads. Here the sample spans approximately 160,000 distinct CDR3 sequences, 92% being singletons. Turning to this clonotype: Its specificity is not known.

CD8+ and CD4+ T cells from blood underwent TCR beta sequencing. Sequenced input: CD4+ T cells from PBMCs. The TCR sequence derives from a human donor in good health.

The DNA of the CDR3 is TGTGCCAGCAGCTTAAACGGGGCTTCCACAGATACGCAGTATTTT. Its protein is CASSLNGASTDTQYF. The chain links TRBV7-2 to TRBJ2-3; TRBD1 or TRBD2 may be the D gene (5 bases each). The CDR3 has 15 amino acids. The germline V gene encodes CDR1 SGHTA and CDR2 FQGNSA. The germline V and J ends were trimmed by 2 bases and 2 bases, with 11 bases remaining between them. Full variable domain (missing parts from reference TRBV7-2 and TRBJ2-3): GAGVSQSPSNKVTEKGKDVELRCDPISGHTALYWYRQSLGQGLEFLIYFQGNSAPDKSGLPSDRFSAERTGGSVSTLTIQRTQQEDSAVYLCASSLNGASTDTQYFGPGTRLTVL.